This is a list of T cell receptor beta chains from one sample in a study of vaccination and CD4 T cells after COVID-19. TCRdb re-called the PCR reads with MiXCR, one entry per CDR3 protein. Here the sample spans more than 20,000 distinct CDR3 sequences, less than 60% being singletons. Antigens of these TCRs are unknown. Sequenced sample: CD4+ T cells from blood, cultured in vitro. These receptors all come from a human donor who had recovered from COVID-19. Both conserved end residues are trimmed from each CDR3. Each record gives: V gene, CDR3 protein.

v_gene: TRBV19; CDR3aa: ASRPTGGAGDGYT
v_gene: TRBV7-3; CDR3aa: ASSSRQHNEQF
v_gene: TRBV27; CDR3aa: ASKSVYNSPLH
v_gene: TRBV5-6; CDR3aa: ASSSVNTEAF
v_gene: TRBV7-6; CDR3aa: ASSLGPGSGNTIY
v_gene: TRBV24-1; CDR3aa: ATSKGQGLTDTQY
v_gene: TRBV6-7; CDR3aa: ASISEWTDTYEQY
v_gene: TRBV12-3/TRBV12-4; CDR3aa: ASTTGLAGGQETQY
v_gene: TRBV7-6; CDR3aa: ASSLEPNQPQH
v_gene: TRBV18; CDR3aa: ASSPETGLGYT
v_gene: TRBV12-5; CDR3aa: ASSASSYNSPLH
v_gene: TRBV2; CDR3aa: ASRAGTDNQPQH
v_gene: TRBV15; CDR3aa: ATSRGDSGSYEQY
v_gene: TRBV4-3; CDR3aa: ASSLQIDSLKNIQY
v_gene: TRBV10-3; CDR3aa: AISDARGDTDTQY
v_gene: TRBV7-3; CDR3aa: ASSSGGLAGQETQY
v_gene: TRBV28; CDR3aa: ASTGRTAQPQH
v_gene: TRBV2; CDR3aa: ASRADYNEQF
v_gene: TRBV20-1; CDR3aa: SARVGTGIYQPQH
v_gene: TRBV28; CDR3aa: ASSRFSGGRLYQPQH
v_gene: TRBV12-3/TRBV12-4; CDR3aa: ASSFNRNTEAF
v_gene: TRBV10-3; CDR3aa: ATSATGATYGYT
v_gene: TRBV28; CDR3aa: ASSTQGAPGTEAF
v_gene: TRBV7-9; CDR3aa: ASSLERREGYGYT
v_gene: TRBV7-3; CDR3aa: ASSLRRDRKIYGYT
v_gene: TRBV7-2; CDR3aa: ASSLTGNTEAF
v_gene: TRBV20-1; CDR3aa: SASSGPGGELF
v_gene: TRBV30; CDR3aa: AWSVPGRHSPLH
v_gene: TRBV6-5; CDR3aa: ASSYTEAF
v_gene: TRBV7-2; CDR3aa: ASSLESPNQPQH
v_gene: TRBV10-1; CDR3aa: ASSEGGAETQY
v_gene: TRBV25-1; CDR3aa: ASSDSGRGVRETQY
v_gene: TRBV6-1; CDR3aa: ASSVQGPEDEQY
v_gene: TRBV7-2; CDR3aa: ASSLAAGANYGYT
v_gene: TRBV20-1; CDR3aa: SAPLLAPYEQY
v_gene: TRBV3-1; CDR3aa: ASSQVAGGPGYT
v_gene: TRBV20-1; CDR3aa: SARRQGINEKLF
v_gene: TRBV20-1; CDR3aa: SARGNGQETQY
v_gene: TRBV28; CDR3aa: ASSLNNGGYT
v_gene: TRBV2; CDR3aa: ASSELGTGKDEQY
v_gene: TRBV19; CDR3aa: ASTQGSHQETQY
v_gene: TRBV29-1; CDR3aa: SVQGADYGYT
v_gene: TRBV10-2; CDR3aa: ASSESREGYGYT
v_gene: TRBV7-9; CDR3aa: ASSFRENYGYT
v_gene: TRBV4-3; CDR3aa: ASSQEVIEGPLYNSPLH
v_gene: TRBV27; CDR3aa: ASSLKVGKTQY
v_gene: TRBV11-2; CDR3aa: ASSPGLQGSYEQY
v_gene: TRBV7-8; CDR3aa: ASTLGAGEGKPQH